This T cell receptor beta chain was recovered during a study of shared clonotypes between healthy human individuals. Libraries were prepared by immunoSEQ multiplex PCR; TCRdb keeps only in-frame clonotypes and omits some of them. The repertoire includes nearly 1,000,000 clones, more than 75% of them detected once, and about 1.5% sits in the top ten. Of note for this clone: What it binds is not known.

Study outcomes and limitations: About 5% was the fraction of naive CD4 clonotypes found shared across a few donors. Relative to clonotypes present in all four donors, those not shared had lower generation probabilities.

The V gene's germline CDR1 is SGHNT and CDR2 YYREEE (reference sequence). The ends were cut back, 0 bases at V and 0 bases at J, with 8 bases in the middle. This CDR3 spans 15 amino acids. The specimen sequenced was memory CD4+ T cells sorted from blood. The subset was: CD45RA-negative fraction. The chain links TRBV5-4 to TRBJ2-3; D uncertain. The TCR originated in a man between 18 and 29 years old in good health. This CDR3 is CASSLGQESTDTQYF. The CDR3 DNA sequence: TGTGCCAGCAGCTTGGGCCAGGAAAGCACAGATACGCAGTATTTT.